These T cell receptor beta chains were read from a single sample in a study of blood T cell repertoires in COVID-19. Libraries were prepared by immunoSEQ multiplex PCR; TCRdb keeps only in-frame clonotypes and omits some of them. Of roughly 230,000 clones listed, 70% to 90% are singletons. Sequences were obtained from PBMCs or T cells enriched from blood (not recorded which). These receptors all come from a woman aged 50 to 60 who had been exposed to COVID-19. The CDR3 runs from the conserved cysteine through the conserved F or W. The order of the fields is J gene, D gene, V gene, clone size, CDR3 DNA, CDR3 protein. The D gene is left open where the match is weak. A row's size may be missing; if present it is once, few, many or a size class.

TRBJ2-3 NA TRBV13 NA TGTGCCAGCAGCACGGGAGCAAGCACAGATACGCAGTATTTT CASSTGASTDTQYF
TRBJ2-3 TRBD2 TRBV20-1 NA TGCAGTGCTAGTAAACTTCCGGGACTAGCGGAACCTGGGGGCACAGATACGCAGTATTTT CSASKLPGLAEPGGTDTQYF
TRBJ1-1 NA TRBV5-4 NA TGTGCCAGCAGCTTGGCCGGAAGGGGGAACACTGAAGCTTTCTTT CASSLAGRGNTEAFF
TRBJ2-2 TRBD1 TRBV9 NA TGTGCCAGCAACCGACAGGGATTACCGCAAGGGCTGTTTTTT CASNRQGLPQGLFF
TRBJ1-4 TRBD1 TRBV6-1 NA TGTGCCAGCAGTGAAGCTAAATACTCCGGGACAGGTTATGAAAAACTGTTTTTT CASSEAKYSGTGYEKLFF
TRBJ1-1 TRBD1 TRBV3-1/TRBV3-2 NA TGTGCCAGCAGCCCCGGGACAGGGTTTTTCATGAACACTGAAGCTTTCTTT CASSPGTGFFMNTEAFF
TRBJ1-2 TRBD1 TRBV3-1/TRBV3-2 once TGTGCCAGCAGCCACGTGGGACAGGACAATATTAACTATGGCTACACCTTC CASSHVGQDNINYGYTF
TRBJ1-1 NA TRBV11-1 NA TGTGCCAGCAGCTTAGAGGGGGGGCCGGGGACTGAAGCTTTCTTT CASSLEGGPGTEAFF
TRBJ1-1 NA TRBV5-4 NA TGTGCCAGCAGCTTGGATCAGGGGCAGGGAACTGAAGCTTTCTTT CASSLDQGQGTEAFF
TRBJ2-1 TRBD2 TRBV7-9 NA TGTGCCAGCAGCTCCCTTCCAGGACTAGCGGGGGGGAATGAGCAGTTCTTC CASSSLPGLAGGNEQFF
TRBJ1-1 NA TRBV19 once TGTGCCAGTAGTATAACCGGAGTGGCTGAAGCTTTCTTT CASSITGVAEAFF
TRBJ2-5 TRBD2 TRBV18 NA TGTGCCAGCTCACCGGGGGGGAAAAAGACCCAGTACTTC CASSPGGKKTQYF
TRBJ2-6 NA TRBV19 NA TGTGCCAGTAGTACCTCCCTCTCTGGGGCCAACGTCCTGACTTTC CASSTSLSGANVLTF
TRBJ2-1 NA TRBV7-9 NA TGTGCCAGCAGCTCTAGATACAATGAGCAGTTCTTC CASSSRYNEQFF
TRBJ2-2 TRBD1 TRBV18 NA TGTGCCAGCTCACCACCGGCACAGGGGGCCAACACCGGGGAGCTGTTTTTT CASSPPAQGANTGELFF
TRBJ2-4 NA TRBV12-5 NA TGTGCTAGTGGCCAGCCAGGGGTCGACATTCAGTACTTC CASGQPGVDIQYF
TRBJ1-2 NA TRBV7-9 NA TGTGCCAGCAGTTGGGCTAGAACAGCGGATGGCTACACCTTC CASSWARTADGYTF
TRBJ1-6 NA TRBV19 NA TGTGCCAGTAGTATAGATCATTCCGGGCTCCTCAGGGGTTCACCCCTCCACTTT CASSIDHSGLLRGSPLHF
TRBJ2-7 NA TRBV7-9 NA TGTGCCAGCAGCCCCGGAGGACTGCGAGCCTACGAGCAGTACTTC CASSPGGLRAYEQYF
TRBJ2-5 TRBD2 TRBV7-2 few TGTGCCAGCAGACACAAGAAAGCGGGGGGCTTGGAGACCCAGTACTTC CASRHKKAGGLETQYF
TRBJ1-1 NA TRBV6-6 NA TGTGCCAGCTGGAGGGGTGGGCTGGAAGCTTTCTTT CASWRGGLEAFF
TRBJ2-7 NA TRBV7-8 NA TGTGCCAGCAGCTCCCGGACTGACGAGCAGTACTTC CASSSRTDEQYF
TRBJ1-5 NA TRBV28 NA TGTGCCAGCAGTCCCAACATGTGGTTAGGCGGGGACCAGCCCCAGCATTTT CASSPNMWLGGDQPQHF
TRBJ1-1 NA TRBV7-8 NA TGTGCCAGCAGCCCCTCCGGGGTGGATGAAGCTTTCTTT CASSPSGVDEAFF
TRBJ2-2 TRBD2 TRBV3-1/TRBV3-2 NA TGTGCCAGCAGCCTCCCAGCGGGGGAGAACACCGGGGAGCTGTTTTTT CASSLPAGENTGELFF
TRBJ1-2 TRBD1 TRBV7-2 NA TGTGCCAGCAGCCCAGACAGGGTGGGCTACACCTTC CASSPDRVGYTF
TRBJ1-5 TRBD1 TRBV28 NA TGTGCCAGCAGTTCCAGGGGACAGGTAATAGCAGTTAATCAGCCCCAGCATTTT CASSSRGQVIAVNQPQHF
TRBJ2-5 TRBD1 TRBV5-1 NA TGCGCCAGCAGCTTCTTTACAGGGGGTTCTTCTAGGTCCCAGTACTTC CASSFFTGGSSRSQYF
TRBJ1-4 NA TRBV28 NA TGTGCCAGCAGTTTAAGCCTTCCCCGGACATCCCCAAAACTGTTTTTT CASSLSLPRTSPKLFF
TRBJ2-7 NA TRBV28 NA TGTGCCAGCAGTTGGGGCTTAGGTGAGCAGTACTTC CASSWGLGEQYF
TRBJ2-7 TRBD1 TRBV29-1 few TGCAGCGTCGGACAGGGGGCAGCCTACGAGCAGTACTTC CSVGQGAAYEQYF
TRBJ1-2 NA TRBV12-3/TRBV12-4 NA TGTGCCAGCAGTATCCAGGGGAACGGCTACACCTTC CASSIQGNGYTF
TRBJ2-2 TRBD1 TRBV6-4 few TGTGCCAGCAGTAAAACAGGGGGCGACACCGGGGAGCTGTTTTTT CASSKTGGDTGELFF
TRBJ1-2 NA TRBV7-2 NA TGTGCCAGCAGCTTACGAGGGTACGGCTACACCTTC CASSLRGYGYTF
TRBJ2-1 NA TRBV9 NA TGTGCCAGCAGCGTAGATGGTCCGGCAGGGTTAAGGACTGAGCAGTTCTTC CASSVDGPAGLRTEQFF